These 32 T cell receptor beta chains originate from one sample sequenced in a study of T cell responses to AZD1222 COVID-19 vaccine. TCRdb keeps only in-frame clones here, not all; method: immunoSEQ multiplex PCR. The sample records some 150,000 clones, approximately 90% being singletons. Specimen: peripheral blood, collected on day 0 of AZD1222 vaccination. The receptor source for this set is an adult in good health.

The chain carries TRBV10-3 and TRBJ2-3; D gene uncertain. Germline assignment: CDR1 ENHRY and CDR2 SYGVKD. V lost 4 bases to trimming and J lost 0 bases, with 11 bases between them. CDR3 length: 15 residues. CDR3 amino acids: CAISAGVVSTDTQYF. CDR3 nucleotide sequence: TGTGCCATCAGTGCTGGGGTTGTGAGCACAGATACGCAGTATTTT.

The chain employs TRBV12-3 or TRBV12-4 and TRBJ1-1; no firm D call. V lost 2 bases and J 3 bases, leaving 1 base between the germline ends. This CDR3 is built from 11 residues. The CDR3 coding sequence is TGTGCCAGCAGTTTATACACTGAAGCTTTCTTT. It is translated as CASSLYTEAFF.

This chain links TRBV6-6 with TRBJ1-5; no firm D call. The germline V and J ends were trimmed by 0 bases and 8 bases, with 5 bases remaining between them. Germline loops: CDR1 MNHNY, CDR2 SVGAGI (reference sequence). CDR3 length: 12 amino acids. CDR3 nucleotides: TGTGCCAGCAGTTACTCGTTGGAGCCCCAGCATTTT. It yields the protein CASSYSLEPQHF.

This clone was detected once. The V and J genes are TRBV18 and TRBJ1-2, with D perhaps matching TRBD1 (5 bases). Between the trimmed V and J ends, which lost 3 bases and 2 bases, there was a span of 7 bases. Germline V gene sequence: CDR1 KGHSH, CDR2 LQKENI. The length of the CDR3 is 13 residues. The CDR3 loop is CASSPSGNYGYTF. In DNA, the CDR3 is TGTGCCAGCTCACCGTCAGGGAACTATGGCTACACCTTC.

This chain links TRBV7-2 with TRBJ2-5; 15 nucleotides line up with TRBD2. The trim removed 4 bases at V and 4 bases at J, leaving 1 base unmatched. The CDR3 sequence is 15 residues long. Germline assignment: CDR1 SGHTA and CDR2 FQGNSA. The CDR3 coding sequence is TGTGCCAGCAGCTGGACTAGCGGGGGGGCAGAGACCCAGTACTTC. This sequence encodes CASSWTSGGAETQYF.

This clone appeared once. The V gene is TRBV11-1, the J gene TRBJ2-1; 9 nucleotides match TRBD2. Germline CDR1 reads SGHAT; CDR2 reads FQDESV (reference sequence). The CDR3 has 15 amino acids. After removal of 8 bases from V and 4 bases from J, the junction contained 9 bases not matched to a gene. The CDR3 DNA sequence: TGTGCCAGCCAGCAGCGGGAGGAAGCGTACAATGAGCAGTTCTTC. It is translated as CASQQREEAYNEQFF. Based on the CDR3 plus reference TRBV11-1 and TRBJ2-1, the full variable domain is EAEVAQSPRYKITEKSQAVAFWCDPISGHATLYWYRQILGQGPELLVQFQDESVVDDSQLPKDRFSAERLKGVDSTLKIQPAELGDSAMYLCASQQREEAYNEQFFGPGTRLTVL.

This chain links TRBV2 with TRBJ2-4, with unresolved D. Germline V CDR1 and CDR2: SNHLY, FYNNEI. The CDR3 covers 15 residues. V lost 5 bases and J lost 1, with 12 bases in between. CDR3 sequence: CASSYLTLAKNIQYF. The CDR3 DNA reads as TGTGCCAGCAGTTACCTGACTCTGGCCAAAAACATTCAGTACTTC.

The V call is TRBV11-2, the J call TRBJ1-4, with 8 nucleotides matching TRBD1. CDR3 length equals 16 residues. The ends lost 6 bases at V and 7 bases at J; junction bases unmatched: 13. CDR1 is SGHAT, CDR2 FQNNGV, per germline. Written as DNA, the CDR3 is TGTGCCAGCAGACTCGGACAGGGCGGATACGCTGAAAAACTGTTTTTT. It translates to CASRLGQGGYAEKLFF.

This clone came up once. J is TRBJ2-7 and V is TRBV19; 9 bases line up with TRBD1. Germline values: CDR1 LNHDA, CDR2 SQIVND (reference sequence). The CDR3 contains 15 residues. With 5 bases clipped from V and 4 bases from J, the junction kept 9 bases outside the gene matches. The CDR3 is CASSGRDRVNYEQYF. For the CDR3, the DNA is TGTGCCAGTAGTGGACGGGACAGGGTCAATTACGAGCAGTACTTC.

The rearrangement uses TRBV27 and TRBJ1-5; D unclear. CDR3 length: 14 residues. V lost 2 bases and J lost 1, with 6 bases in between. Per germline, CDR1 MNHEY and CDR2 SMNVEV (reference sequence). CDR3 amino acids: CASSLGQSNQPQHF. CDR3 bases: TGTGCCAGCAGTTTAGGGCAGAGCAATCAGCCCCAGCATTTT.

The chain recombines TRBV7-2 with TRBJ1-1; TRBD1 might be the D (6 bases). This CDR3 has 16 amino acids. Trimming removed 1 base from V and 0 bases from J, with 12 bases in between. The germline V gene has CDR1 SGHTA and CDR2 FQGNSA. In DNA form, the CDR3 reads TGTGCCAGCAGCTTAGAAACCCGGACAGTGAACACTGAAGCTTTCTTT. Its protein product is CASSLETRTVNTEAFF.

J is TRBJ1-1 and V is TRBV6-5; D gene uncertain. Trimming cost V 6 bases and J 3 bases, with 11 bases left between them. Germline-derived CDR1 and CDR2 are MNHEY and SVGAGI. This CDR3 is 13 amino acids long. The CDR3 reads CASREDGYTEAFF. For the CDR3, the DNA is TGTGCCAGCAGAGAGGACGGCTACACTGAAGCTTTCTTT.

This clone was picked up one time. The chain links TRBV18 to TRBJ1-2; D ambiguous. This CDR3 has 14 amino acids. The V and J ends lost 4 bases and 2 bases respectively, with 11 bases between them. CDR1 is KGHSH, CDR2 LQKENI, per germline. CDR3 region: CASSRQDGNYGYTF. The DNA for the CDR3 is TGTGCCAGCTCACGGCAGGACGGGAACTATGGCTACACCTTC.

V usage is TRBV28 and J usage is TRBJ2-2; 8 bases map to TRBD2. The CDR3 sequence is 15 residues long. CDR1 and CDR2 from the germline V gene are MDHEN and SYDVKM. The V gene end was trimmed by 6 bases and the J gene end by 3 bases; junction bases not matched to a gene: 6. The CDR3 DNA is TGTGCCAGCAGCGGGGGGGATCAAGACACCGGGGAGCTGTTTTTT. Protein: CASSGGDQDTGELFF.

CDR3 in amino acids: CATSDRGRTEAFF. The CDR3 DNA reads TGTGCCACCTCCGACAGGGGGCGGACTGAAGCTTTCTTT. The rearrangement uses TRBV15 and TRBJ1-1; 10 bases are a match to TRBD1. This CDR3 has 13 amino acids. CDR1 and CDR2 from the germline V gene are LNHNV and YYDKDF (reference sequence). The V and J ends lost 8 bases and 5 bases, in that order; junction bases with no gene match: 5.

The chain couples TRBV3-1 (or the pseudogene TRBV3-2) to TRBJ2-7; 13 nucleotides agree with TRBD2. The CDR3 has 15 residues. Germline loops: CDR1 LGHDT, CDR2 YNNKEL (reference sequence). V trimming: 4 bases; J trimming: 6 bases; junction bases outside the gene matches: 6. This CDR3 is CASSRWTSGSGEQYF. CDR3 DNA sequence: TGTGCCAGCAGCCGCTGGACTAGCGGGAGCGGCGAGCAGTACTTC.

This sequence joins TRBV9 and TRBJ1-5; weak D call: TRBD1 (5 bases). Germline-derived CDR1 and CDR2 are SGDLS and YYNGEE. The germline V and J ends were trimmed by 4 bases and 0 bases, with 14 bases remaining between them. CDR3 length: 16 amino acids. The chain's CDR3 is CASSTRQSDSNQPQHF. As DNA, the CDR3 is TGTGCCAGCAGCACCCGACAGAGCGATAGCAATCAGCCCCAGCATTTT.

The rearrangement uses TRBV30 and TRBJ2-1; maybe TRBD2 (6 bases). The V gene's germline CDR1 is GTSNPN and CDR2 SVGIG (reference sequence). Deletions cut 7 bases from V and 2 bases from J, with 12 bases between. The CDR3 is 13 residues long. The CDR3 nucleotides are TGTGCCTCTCTAGCGCCTGCCTACAATGAGCAGTTCTTC. Translated: CASLAPAYNEQFF.

The V and J genes are TRBV11-2 and TRBJ2-7, with 9 positions matching TRBD1. The V gene end was trimmed by 5 bases and the J gene end by 4 bases; junction bases not matched to a gene: 9. CDR3 size: 15 residues. The germline V gene has CDR1 SGHAT and CDR2 FQNNGV. CDR3 nucleotides: TGTGCCAGCAGCCCAAGGACAGGGGATGGATACGAGCAGTACTTC. This gives the protein CASSPRTGDGYEQYF.

The chain couples TRBV6-5 to TRBJ2-5; 15 nucleotides agree with TRBD2. From germline, CDR1 is MNHEY and CDR2 SVGAGI. The CDR3 sequence is 16 residues long. The trim removed 4 bases at V and 5 bases at J, leaving 5 bases unmatched. The CDR3 loop reads CASSSRTSGGGETQYF. In nucleotides, the CDR3 is TGTGCCAGCAGTTCGAGGACTAGCGGGGGGGGCGAGACCCAGTACTTC.

This chain joins TRBV3-1 (or the pseudogene TRBV3-2) and TRBJ1-2; D not certain. This CDR3 region has 15 residues. V lost 2 bases and J 4 bases, leaving 14 bases between the germline ends. Germline V gene lookup returns CDR1 LGHDT and CDR2 YNNKEL (reference sequence). CDR3 in DNA: TGTGCCAGCAGCCAACGGACGGGAACCTCCTATGGCTACACCTTC. Translating it yields CASSQRTGTSYGYTF.

This chain joins TRBV7-2 and TRBJ2-1, with 7 bases fitting TRBD1. This CDR3 has 16 residues. J lost 5 bases, V lost 6 bases, and 13 bases had no gene match. The germline CDR1 and CDR2 sequences are SGHTA and FQGNSA. The CDR3 DNA follows: TGTGCCAGCAGGCCGGACAGGTACCCAGAGAACAATGAGCAGTTCTTC. It translates to CASRPDRYPENNEQFF.

The chain couples TRBV3-1 (or the pseudogene TRBV3-2) to TRBJ2-1, with TRBD2 matching 11 bases. The CDR3 covers 15 residues. The J segment lost 4 bases and the V segment lost 8 bases, leaving 7 bases of the junction unmatched. The germline gives CDR1 LGHDT, CDR2 YNNKEL (reference sequence). CDR3 loop: CASSSTSGVYNEQFF. The CDR3 region has the DNA TGTGCCAGCTCCTCGACTAGCGGGGTTTACAATGAGCAGTTCTTC.

The chain links TRBV19 to TRBJ2-7; 12 nucleotides agree with TRBD2. The V gene's germline CDR1 is LNHDA and CDR2 SQIVND (reference sequence). The CDR3 sequence is 18 residues long. V lost 3 bases to trimming and J lost 6 bases; unmatched junction nucleotides: 15. DNA of the CDR3: TGTGCCAGTAGTATTGGTTTTTTGACTAGCGGGAGATCCAGCGAGCAGTACTTC. It encodes CASSIGFLTSGRSSEQYF.

CDR3 bases: TGTGCCAGCTCACCAACACAGCCGCAAGAGACCCAGTACTTC. Protein product: CASSPTQPQETQYF. The chain is built from TRBV18 and TRBJ2-5; D gene ambiguous. This CDR3 region has 14 residues. Germline loops: CDR1 KGHSH, CDR2 LQKENI. V was pared by 2 bases and J by 2 bases, with 9 bases between.

The chain employs TRBV6-6 and TRBJ1-1; D is unclear. V was pared by 0 bases and J by 1 base, with 9 bases between. Germline V gene sequence: CDR1 MNHNY, CDR2 SVGAGI (reference sequence). This CDR3 has 15 residues. The CDR3 DNA is TGTGCCAGCAGTTACTCTGCAGGTTCGAACACTGAAGCTTTCTTT. This translates into CASSYSAGSNTEAFF.

The chain couples TRBV3-1 (or the pseudogene TRBV3-2) to TRBJ2-1, with TRBD2 identical over 7 bases. CDR1 LGHDT and CDR2 YNNKEL come from the germline V gene (reference sequence). Unmatched junction bases numbered 13, after V lost 4 bases and J lost 7 bases. The CDR3 extends over 16 amino acids. The CDR3 DNA reads TGTGCCAGCAGCCGCGGAGTGGGCGGGAGATTTAATGAGCAGTTCTTC. It is translated as CASSRGVGGRFNEQFF.

The chain couples TRBV6-5 to TRBJ2-7; 7 bases map to TRBD1. Germline V lookup: CDR1 MNHEY, CDR2 SVGAGI. Trimming at V came to 8 bases and at J to 2 bases, leaving 3 bases not matched to a gene. The CDR3 runs to 12 residues. In DNA form, the CDR3 reads TGTGCCAGCGGGACAGACCCCTACGAGCAGTACTTC. It specifies CASGTDPYEQYF.

This chain uses TRBV15 with TRBJ1-2, with TRBD1 as a possible D gene (6 bases). V lost 0 bases and J 6 bases, leaving 20 bases between the germline ends. The CDR3 contains 17 residues. Germline V gives CDR1 LNHNV, CDR2 YYDKDF (reference sequence). This CDR3 is CATSRDWRAGGGDGYTF. CDR3 DNA sequence: TGTGCCACCAGCAGAGATTGGCGGGCGGGAGGGGGAGATGGCTACACCTTC.

The chain uses TRBV7-2 and TRBJ2-3; 11 bases agree with TRBD2. The germline gives CDR1 SGHTA, CDR2 FQGNSA. The CDR3 is 16 residues long. Trimming at V came to 2 bases and at J to 7 bases, leaving 8 bases not matched to a gene. The CDR3 protein is CASSLSIAGGQYTQYF. The CDR3 region has the DNA TGTGCCAGCAGCTTATCGATAGCGGGGGGGCAATATACGCAGTATTTT.

V gene TRBV27 combines with J gene TRBJ2-2; 10 nucleotides line up with TRBD1. The CDR3 totals 14 residues. The V gene end was trimmed by 7 bases and the J gene end by 6 bases; junction bases not matched to a gene: 5. Looked up from germline, CDR1 is MNHEY and CDR2 is SMNVEV (reference sequence). DNA for the CDR3: TGTGCCAGCAAGGGGACAGGGGTTGCCGGGGAGCTGTTTTTT. It yields the protein CASKGTGVAGELFF.

The V gene is TRBV5-5, the J gene TRBJ1-6, with 7 bases aligning to TRBD1. Germline CDR1 is SGHKS and CDR2 is YYEKEE (reference sequence). The V gene end was trimmed by 0 bases and the J gene end by 11 bases; junction bases not matched to a gene: 8. The CDR3 sequence is 15 residues long. This CDR3 reads CASSLDGQATPPLHF. In DNA, the CDR3 is TGTGCCAGCAGCTTGGACGGACAGGCAACTCCACCCCTCCACTTT.